The rows below give T cell receptor beta chains drawn from one sample of a study of T cell repertoires in cytomegalovirus infection. TCRdb reanalysed the reads using MiXCR and keeps one entry per CDR3 protein. The data show about 350,000 distinct CDR3 sequences, with just under 35% seen just once and approximately 13% held by the top ten. Antigens for these TCRs are unknown. The sample consisted of cultured PBMCs, taken from culture after CMV antigen stimulation. These receptors originate from a human donor in good health (CMV status not recorded). Some clones in this sample may be carry-over from other donors' samples. Both conserved end residues are part of each CDR3. Each record gives: J gene, V gene, CDR3 protein.

j_call: TRBJ1-1; v_call: TRBV5-4; cdr3_aa: CASSDWGARTEAFF
j_call: TRBJ2-1; v_call: TRBV7-6; cdr3_aa: CASSSTSPSSYNEQFF
j_call: TRBJ2-1; v_call: TRBV7-9; cdr3_aa: CASSLEAGSGDEQFF
j_call: TRBJ1-1; v_call: TRBV12-3/TRBV12-4; cdr3_aa: CASSLGQTNTEAFF
j_call: TRBJ2-5; v_call: TRBV7-6; cdr3_aa: CASSYPTETQYF
j_call: TRBJ2-3; v_call: TRBV9; cdr3_aa: CASSVGIGASGNPGADTQYF
j_call: TRBJ2-7; v_call: TRBV6-2/TRBV6-3; cdr3_aa: CASSYPYEQYF
j_call: TRBJ2-6; v_call: TRBV6-1; cdr3_aa: CASSVSRGSGANVLTF
j_call: TRBJ1-1; v_call: TRBV7-2; cdr3_aa: CASSSQGGTEAFF
j_call: TRBJ2-1; v_call: TRBV7-2; cdr3_aa: CASSLSGASYNEQFF
j_call: TRBJ1-1; v_call: TRBV6-1; cdr3_aa: CASTRGPEAFF
j_call: TRBJ2-2; v_call: TRBV11-3; cdr3_aa: CASSPGWGTGELFF
j_call: TRBJ1-4; v_call: TRBV2; cdr3_aa: CASAAGSNEKLFF
j_call: TRBJ2-1; v_call: TRBV7-2; cdr3_aa: CASSTTSGVYNEQFF
j_call: TRBJ1-5; v_call: TRBV19; cdr3_aa: CASSISWDNQPQHF
j_call: TRBJ2-5; v_call: TRBV7-2; cdr3_aa: CASSLITGQETQYF
j_call: TRBJ2-5; v_call: TRBV27; cdr3_aa: CASSTFKGYQETQYF
j_call: TRBJ2-2; v_call: TRBV27; cdr3_aa: CASWRANTGELFF
j_call: TRBJ1-2; v_call: TRBV28; cdr3_aa: CASTRGPGLGGYTF
j_call: TRBJ2-3; v_call: TRBV7-8; cdr3_aa: CASSPYMQADTQYF
j_call: TRBJ1-2; v_call: TRBV7-2; cdr3_aa: CASSSDPSGTEYGYTF
j_call: TRBJ1-1; v_call: TRBV18; cdr3_aa: CASSPIDRPVNTEAFF
j_call: TRBJ2-7; v_call: TRBV20-1; cdr3_aa: CSARGPYEQYF
j_call: TRBJ1-1; v_call: TRBV20-1; cdr3_aa: CSASADEAFF
j_call: TRBJ2-2; v_call: TRBV4-1; cdr3_aa: CASSEAPSGRELFF
j_call: TRBJ2-3; v_call: TRBV7-2; cdr3_aa: CASGGPGTDTQYF
j_call: TRBJ2-1; v_call: TRBV7-3; cdr3_aa: CASSPLGSREQFF
j_call: TRBJ2-1; v_call: TRBV19; cdr3_aa: CASSNPRFSGRPGSSYNEQFF
j_call: TRBJ1-1; v_call: TRBV6-1; cdr3_aa: CASSEGGVTEAFF
j_call: TRBJ2-3; v_call: TRBV7-2; cdr3_aa: CASSLEGQRFTDTQYF
j_call: TRBJ2-5; v_call: TRBV5-1; cdr3_aa: CASSLGPTGSTQYF
j_call: TRBJ2-5; v_call: TRBV6-5; cdr3_aa: CASSYSRTSGLHSAQYF
j_call: TRBJ2-3; v_call: TRBV7-2; cdr3_aa: CASSFRITDTQYF
j_call: TRBJ2-3; v_call: TRBV7-2; cdr3_aa: CASSFPASTDTQYF
j_call: TRBJ1-1; v_call: TRBV27; cdr3_aa: CASSPIFFGMNTEAFF
j_call: TRBJ2-3; v_call: TRBV7-8; cdr3_aa: CASSLAQSNTQYF
j_call: TRBJ2-1; v_call: TRBV11-2; cdr3_aa: CASSLRSPSGLYNEQFF
j_call: TRBJ1-5; v_call: TRBV2; cdr3_aa: CASDSNQPQHF
j_call: TRBJ2-2; v_call: TRBV7-2; cdr3_aa: CASSRLAGETGELFF
j_call: TRBJ2-2; v_call: TRBV6-5; cdr3_aa: CASSYSNIFTGELFF
j_call: TRBJ2-3; v_call: TRBV24-1; cdr3_aa: CATQGRGPDTQYF
j_call: TRBJ2-3; v_call: TRBV7-3; cdr3_aa: CASSTSRDSVFGTDTQYF
j_call: TRBJ1-2; v_call: TRBV6-2/TRBV6-3; cdr3_aa: CASHQTGFYGYTF
j_call: TRBJ2-3; v_call: TRBV12-5; cdr3_aa: CASARWLAGEPDTQYF
j_call: TRBJ1-1; v_call: TRBV7-2; cdr3_aa: CASSLAPLRQNTEAFF
j_call: TRBJ2-1; v_call: TRBV4-3; cdr3_aa: CASSQEAGGLNNEQFF
j_call: TRBJ1-1; v_call: TRBV2; cdr3_aa: CASSESTGVGTEAFF
j_call: TRBJ1-2; v_call: TRBV10-3; cdr3_aa: CAISESGDRDGYTF
j_call: TRBJ2-3; v_call: TRBV4-3; cdr3_aa: CASSQDRGASDTQYF
j_call: TRBJ1-2; v_call: TRBV7-9; cdr3_aa: CASSDGPSNYGYTF
j_call: TRBJ2-3; v_call: TRBV6-2/TRBV6-3; cdr3_aa: CASRSGLAGKDTQYF
j_call: TRBJ1-1; v_call: TRBV12-3/TRBV12-4; cdr3_aa: CASSLGPRGAFF
j_call: TRBJ1-6; v_call: TRBV12-3/TRBV12-4; cdr3_aa: CASSTGTGGNSPLHF
j_call: TRBJ2-1; v_call: TRBV7-9; cdr3_aa: CASSLGGYNNEQFF
j_call: TRBJ2-2; v_call: TRBV7-8; cdr3_aa: CASSLGRRENTGELFF
j_call: TRBJ2-5; v_call: TRBV7-2; cdr3_aa: CASSSIREETQYF
j_call: TRBJ2-3; v_call: TRBV7-2; cdr3_aa: CASSRTASSTDTQYF